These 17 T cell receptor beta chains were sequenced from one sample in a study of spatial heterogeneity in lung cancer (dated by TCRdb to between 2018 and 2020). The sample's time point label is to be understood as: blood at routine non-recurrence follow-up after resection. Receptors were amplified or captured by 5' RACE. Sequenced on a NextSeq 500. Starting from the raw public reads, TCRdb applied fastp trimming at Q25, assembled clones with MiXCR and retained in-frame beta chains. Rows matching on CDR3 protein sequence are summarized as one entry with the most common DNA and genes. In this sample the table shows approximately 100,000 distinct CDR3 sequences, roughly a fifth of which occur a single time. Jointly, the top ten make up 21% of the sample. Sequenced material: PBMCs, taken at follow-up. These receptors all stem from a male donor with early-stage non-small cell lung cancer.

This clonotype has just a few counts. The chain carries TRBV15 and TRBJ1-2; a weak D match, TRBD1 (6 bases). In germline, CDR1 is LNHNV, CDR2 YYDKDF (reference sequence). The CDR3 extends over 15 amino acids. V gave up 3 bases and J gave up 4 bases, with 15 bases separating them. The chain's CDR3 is CATSREQGNSYGYTF. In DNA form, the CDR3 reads TGTGCCACCAGCAGGGAACAGGGAAATAGCTATGGCTACACCTTC. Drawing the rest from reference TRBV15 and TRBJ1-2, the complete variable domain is DAMVIQNPRYQVTQFGKPVTLSCSQTLNHNVMYWYQQKSSQAPKLLFHYYDKDFNNEADTPDNFQSRRPNTSFCFLDIRSPGLGDTAMYLCATSREQGNSYGYTFGSGTRLTVV.

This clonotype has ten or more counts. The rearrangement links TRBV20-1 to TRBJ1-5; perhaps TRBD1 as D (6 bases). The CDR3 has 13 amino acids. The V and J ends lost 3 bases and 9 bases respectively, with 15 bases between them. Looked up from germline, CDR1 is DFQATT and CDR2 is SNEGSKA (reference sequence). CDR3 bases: TGCAGTGCTAGGCCCAGGGGAGCAGGGCCCCAGCATTTT. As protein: CSARPRGAGPQHF.

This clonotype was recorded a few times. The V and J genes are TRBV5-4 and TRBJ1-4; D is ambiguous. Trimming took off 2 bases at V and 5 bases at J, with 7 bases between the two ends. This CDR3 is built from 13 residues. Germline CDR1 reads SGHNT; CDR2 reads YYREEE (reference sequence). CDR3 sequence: CASSFSPNEKLFF. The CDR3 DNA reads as TGTGCCAGCAGCTTTTCACCGAATGAAAAACTGTTTTTT.

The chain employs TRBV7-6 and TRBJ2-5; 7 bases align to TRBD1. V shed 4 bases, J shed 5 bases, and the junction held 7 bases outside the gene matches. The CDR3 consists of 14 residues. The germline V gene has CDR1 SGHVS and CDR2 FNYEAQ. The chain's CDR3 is CASSSTGIWETQYF. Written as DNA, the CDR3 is TGTGCCAGCAGCTCGACAGGGATATGGGAGACCCAGTACTTC.

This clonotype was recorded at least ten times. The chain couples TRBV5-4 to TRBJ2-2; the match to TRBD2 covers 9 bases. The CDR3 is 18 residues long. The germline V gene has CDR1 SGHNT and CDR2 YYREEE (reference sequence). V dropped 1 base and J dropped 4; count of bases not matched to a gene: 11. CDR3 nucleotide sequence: TGTGCCAGCAGCTTGCGTGTATTGGGACTAGCTAGCACCGGGGAGCTGTTTTTT. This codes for CASSLRVLGLASTGELFF.

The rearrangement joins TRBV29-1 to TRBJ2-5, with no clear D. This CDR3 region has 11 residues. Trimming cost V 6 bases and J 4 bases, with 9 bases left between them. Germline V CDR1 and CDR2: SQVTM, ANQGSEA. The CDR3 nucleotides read TGCAGCGTAGAGCTGGGAGAGACCCAGTACTTC. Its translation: CSVELGETQYF.

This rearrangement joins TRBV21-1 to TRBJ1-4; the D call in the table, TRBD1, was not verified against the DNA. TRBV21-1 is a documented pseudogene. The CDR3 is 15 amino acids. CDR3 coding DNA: TGTGCCAGCAGCTACCAGGGACAGGGACGTGAAAAACTGTTTTTT. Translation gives CASSYQGQGREKLFF.

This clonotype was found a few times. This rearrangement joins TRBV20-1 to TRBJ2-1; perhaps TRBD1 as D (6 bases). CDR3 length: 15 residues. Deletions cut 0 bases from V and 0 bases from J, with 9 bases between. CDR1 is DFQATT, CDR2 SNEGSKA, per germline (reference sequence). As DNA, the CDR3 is TGCAGTGCTAGAGATCCACAGGGCTCCTACAATGAGCAGTTCTTC. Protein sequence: CSARDPQGSYNEQFF.

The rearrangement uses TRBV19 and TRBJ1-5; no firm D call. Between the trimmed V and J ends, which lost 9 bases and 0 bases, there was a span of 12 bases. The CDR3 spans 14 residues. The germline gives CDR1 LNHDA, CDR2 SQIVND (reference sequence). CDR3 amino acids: CASGRTSSNQPQHF. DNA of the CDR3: TGTGCCAGCGGACGGACGTCTAGCAATCAGCCCCAGCATTTT.

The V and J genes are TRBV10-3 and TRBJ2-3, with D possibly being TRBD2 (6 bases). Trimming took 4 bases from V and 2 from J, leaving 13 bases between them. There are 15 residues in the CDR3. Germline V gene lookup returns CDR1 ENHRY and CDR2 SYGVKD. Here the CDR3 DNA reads TGTGCCATCAGTGCATTAGCGGAACCCACAGATACGCAGTATTTT. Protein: CAISALAEPTDTQYF.

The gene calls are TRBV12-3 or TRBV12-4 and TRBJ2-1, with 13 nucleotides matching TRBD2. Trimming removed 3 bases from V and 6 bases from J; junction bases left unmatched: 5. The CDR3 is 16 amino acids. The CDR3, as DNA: TGTGCCAGCAGTTTCCGGACTAGCGGGAGACCCAATGAGCAGTTCTTC. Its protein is CASSFRTSGRPNEQFF.

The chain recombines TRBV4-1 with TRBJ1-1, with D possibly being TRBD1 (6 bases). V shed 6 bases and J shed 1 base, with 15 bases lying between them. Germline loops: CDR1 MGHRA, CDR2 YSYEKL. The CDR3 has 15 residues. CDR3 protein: CASSSLTGGNTEAFF. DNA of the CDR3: TGCGCCAGCAGTTCCTTGACAGGAGGGAACACTGAAGCTTTCTTT.

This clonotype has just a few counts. The CDR3 DNA sequence: TGTGCCAGCAGCTTATACAGCGCCAACCTTCATCGGAACCCCCATGAGCAGTTCTTC. Translated, it gives CASSLYSANLHRNPHEQFF. This rearrangement joins TRBV11-2 to TRBJ2-1; D call uncertain. Trimming left V 2 bases short and J 8 bases short, with 28 bases between. The CDR3 length is 19 residues. Germline CDR1 is SGHAT and CDR2 is FQNNGV.

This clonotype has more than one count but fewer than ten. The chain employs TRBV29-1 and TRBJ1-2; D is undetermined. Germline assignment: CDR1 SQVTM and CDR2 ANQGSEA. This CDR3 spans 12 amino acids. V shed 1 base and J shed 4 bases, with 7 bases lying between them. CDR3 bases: TGCAGCGTTGAAGCCAGCTCCTATGGCTACACCTTC. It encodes CSVEASSYGYTF.

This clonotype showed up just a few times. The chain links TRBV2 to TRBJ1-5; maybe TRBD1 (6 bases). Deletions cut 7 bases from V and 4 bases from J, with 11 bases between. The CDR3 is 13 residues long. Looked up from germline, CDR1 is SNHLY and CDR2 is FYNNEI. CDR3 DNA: TGTGCCAGCACTGCACAGGGAAATCAGCCCCAGCATTTT. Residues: CASTAQGNQPQHF. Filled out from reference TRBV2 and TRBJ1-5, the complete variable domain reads EPEVTQTPSHQVTQMGQEVILRCVPISNHLYFYWYRQILGQKVEFLVSFYNNEISEKSEIFDDQFSVERPDGSNFTLKIRSTKLEDSAMYFCASTAQGNQPQHFGDGTRLSIL.

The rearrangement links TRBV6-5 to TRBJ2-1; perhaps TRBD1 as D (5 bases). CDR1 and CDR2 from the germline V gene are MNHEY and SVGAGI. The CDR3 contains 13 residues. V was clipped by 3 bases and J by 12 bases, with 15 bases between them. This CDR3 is CASSYSREQGQFF. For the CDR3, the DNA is TGTGCCAGCAGTTATTCGAGAGAGCAGGGGCAGTTCTTC.

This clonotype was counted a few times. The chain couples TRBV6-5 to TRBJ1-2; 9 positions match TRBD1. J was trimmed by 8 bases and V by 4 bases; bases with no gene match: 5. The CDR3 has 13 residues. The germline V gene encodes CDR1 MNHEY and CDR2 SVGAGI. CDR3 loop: CASSSGTGKGYTF. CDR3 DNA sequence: TGTGCCAGCAGTTCCGGGACAGGGAAGGGCTACACCTTC.